The 2 T cell receptor beta chains below come from one sample, sequenced in a study of early T cells in non-severe SARS-CoV-2 infection. TCRdb reprocessed the 5' RACE reads with MiXCR, giving one entry per CDR3 protein. Seen here are approximately 97,000 distinct CDR3 sequences, about 11% observed once, and the top ten hold approximately 4.5%. The sample in question was whole blood, obtained at baseline. The receptors stem from an adult who was a healthcare worker with PCR-confirmed SARS-CoV-2 infection or an uninfected control (not recorded which).

The chain recombines TRBV5-1 with TRBJ2-7; 12 bases are a match to TRBD2. This CDR3 has 16 amino acids. Germline V gives CDR1 SGHRS, CDR2 YFSETQ. V was clipped by 4 bases and J by 0 bases; unmatched bases: 5. The CDR3 sequence: CASSPWTSGNSYEQYF. The CDR3 DNA is TGCGCCAGCAGCCCCTGGACTAGCGGGAACTCCTACGAGCAGTACTTC.

This clonotype was recorded only once. This may arise from a read error, as a much more abundant clone is one base away. The V gene is TRBV6-2 or TRBV6-3, the J gene TRBJ1-1; D is ambiguous. This CDR3 has 12 residues. V was pared by 7 bases and J by 0 bases, with 6 bases between. CDR1 MNHEY and CDR2 SVGEGT come from the germline V gene. The CDR3 DNA is TGTGCCAGCACTAGGTTGAACACTGAAGCTTTCTTT. This translates into CASTRLNTEAFF.